This TCR beta chain originates from a study of identical twins. Via MiXCR, TCRdb re-called the 5' RACE reads, giving one row per CDR3 protein. Altogether just under 550,000 distinct CDR3 sequences are present, approximately 14% being singletons, with the ten largest covering 0.44%. This clonotype was recorded a few times. Per germline, CDR1 SGHRS and CDR2 YFSETQ. Trimming took 0 bases from V and 3 from J; bases not matched to a gene: 19. CDR3 length: 21 amino acids. These records were also assigned to another study, of yellow fever vaccine responses in identical twins.

The V call is TRBV5-1, the J call TRBJ2-4, with 9 positions matching TRBD2. Sequenced: CD4+ T cells sorted from blood. The source of this sequence is a woman aged 18-35 years in good health. CDR3 region: CASSLAWSSGGNTFDKNIQYF. In DNA, the CDR3 is TGCGCCAGCAGCTTGGCCTGGTCGAGCGGGGGGAACACCTTTGACAAAAACATTCAGTACTTC.